This T cell receptor beta chain was captured in a study of control samples from healthy donors and cancer patients. Repertoires were generated with immunoSEQ multiplex PCR, while TCRdb's copy carries only in-frame clones and drops some. The sample consists of about 52,000 clones, 90% to 95% of them appearing once. The CDR3 has 14 residues. Germline assignment: CDR1 MNHEY and CDR2 SMNVEV (reference sequence). V was pared by 8 bases and J by 2 bases, with 14 bases between. Sample: blood. The V gene is TRBV27, the J gene TRBJ2-3; tentatively, D is TRBD2 (5 bases). This receptor was identified in a man aged 25-45 years in good health. The CDR3 nucleotides read TGTGCCAGCTCTCGCGGGTTCCCCACAGATACGCAGTATTTT. It yields the protein CASSRGFPTDTQYF.